The subject of this entry is one T cell receptor beta chain. Assay: immunoSEQ multiplex PCR; the TCRdb copy retains only in-frame clones and omits some. The sample contains under 150,000 clones, roughly 90% of which appear only once. This specimen comes from a study of control samples from healthy donors and cancer patients. The receptor was derived from a man aged 50 to 60 with head and neck cancer. Sequences were obtained from PBMCs.

The DNA of the CDR3 is TGTGCCAGCAGCCCAAGGACGGGTAGCGGTCGGGAGCAGTACTTC. This gives the protein CASSPRTGSGREQYF. The rearrangement joins TRBV5-4 to TRBJ2-7, with D possibly TRBD2 on 6 matching bases. Germline V gene lookup returns CDR1 SGHNT and CDR2 YYREEE (reference sequence). The CDR3 runs to 15 residues. The germline V and J ends were trimmed by 4 bases and 7 bases, with 21 bases remaining between them.